The 5 T cell receptor beta chains below all came from one sample that was sequenced in a study of identical twins. MiXCR, applied by TCRdb to the 5' RACE reads, yields one record per CDR3 protein. This sample has a few hundred thousand distinct CDR3 sequences, with more than 9% found just once. The same sample was also used in a study of yellow fever vaccine responses in identical twins.

The sequenced sample consisted of PBMCs. These receptors were obtained from a woman aged 18-29 years in good health.

The rearrangement joins TRBV20-1 to TRBJ2-7; 9 bases line up with TRBD1. Germline V lookup: CDR1 DFQATT, CDR2 SNEGSKA (reference sequence). Unmatched junction bases numbered 10, after V lost 4 bases and J lost 6 bases. This CDR3 has 14 residues. CDR3 sequence: CSATTGQGLPEQYF. For the CDR3, the DNA is TGCAGTGCTACGACGGGACAGGGATTACCCGAGCAGTACTTC.

This clonotype has more than one count but fewer than ten. The chain uses TRBV3-1 and TRBJ2-1; TRBD2 agrees at 9 bases. Germline V gene data show CDR1 as LGHDT and CDR2 as YNNKEL (reference sequence). The CDR3 loop spans 15 amino acids. With 6 bases clipped from V and 4 bases from J, the junction kept 7 bases outside the gene matches. DNA for the CDR3: TGTGCCAGCAGAATAGCGGGAGAGTGGTACAATGAGCAGTTCTTC. Its translation: CASRIAGEWYNEQFF.

This clonotype came up many times. The chain is built from TRBV5-1 and TRBJ2-1; no firm D call. The CDR3 has 12 amino acids. V was clipped by 5 bases and J by 9 bases, with 12 bases between them. Germline CDR1 reads SGHRS; CDR2 reads YFSETQ. The CDR3 spells CASRETRVEQFF. The DNA of the CDR3 is TGCGCCAGCAGAGAAACCAGAGTTGAGCAGTTCTTC.

This clonotype turned up a few times. This chain uses TRBV29-1 with TRBJ2-7; D unclear. Trimming removed 5 bases from V and 0 bases from J, with 17 bases in between. The CDR3 runs to 15 residues. The germline CDR1 and CDR2 sequences are SQVTM and ANQGSEA. CDR3 DNA sequence: TGCAGCGTTACCTCTCCGACTGGAAGCTCCTACGAGCAGTACTTC. Translating it yields CSVTSPTGSSYEQYF.

V and J are TRBV6-1 and TRBJ2-7; no clear D. The V gene lost 4 bases and the J gene lost 0 bases, with 10 bases spanning the gap. Germline V gene sequence: CDR1 MNHNS, CDR2 SASEGT. The CDR3 is 14 amino acids. The CDR3 loop reads CASSAGGTSYEQYF. CDR3 sequence (DNA): TGTGCCAGCAGTGCCGGCGGCACCTCCTACGAGCAGTACTTC.